Listed here are 11 T cell receptor delta chains from one sample, sequenced in a study of γδ T cells in repeated Plasmodium falciparum infection. TCRdb fed the multiplex PCR reads into CATT to redo clone calling. The data show tens of thousands of delta-chain clones, over 0.75% seen once. Vgamma9/Vdelta2+ and Vdelta2-negative gammadelta T cells were flow-sorted from PBMC for bulk sequencing. The sample consisted of gamma-delta T cells from blood. These receptors were collected from a pool of human donors (malaria-infected and uninfected, not separated).

This clone is deemed medium-sized. Additional DNA sequences in this sample encode the identical CDR3. The rearrangement joins TRDV1 to TRDJ1; 11 nucleotides align to TRDD3. Germline loops: CDR1 TSWWSYY, CDR2 QGS. The CDR3 spans 19 residues. The junction had 10 bases not matched to a gene; V was cut back by 0 bases and J by 1 base. In DNA, the CDR3 is TGTGCTCTTGGGGAACTCCGTCCTACATGGGGGATACGCACCGATAAACTCATCTTT. Translated, it gives CALGELRPTWGIRTDKLIF.

A note on this clone: This probably arose from a read error, given a far larger clone one base away. The chain's CDR3 is CACDTGLGDADKLIF. The CDR3 DNA sequence: TGCGCCTGTGACACCGGACTGGGGGATGCCGATAAACTCATCTTT. J is TRDJ1 and V is TRDV2; 10 nucleotides match TRDD3. The J gene was not available in TCRdb and was assigned here by matching the DNA to germline segments. The CDR3 is 15 residues long. CDR1 and CDR2 from the germline V gene are GEAIGNYY and EKD.

There are a few counts of this clone. This sequence is one base from a far larger clone and is likely a read error. At the DNA level, this CDR3 is encoded by other sequences in the same sample as well. The V call is TRDV1, the J call TRDJ1, with no clear D. TCRdb offers no J gene call, so here the DNA was matched to germline to obtain one. In germline, CDR1 is TSWWSYY, CDR2 QGS. The CDR3 totals 22 residues. Trimming took 0 bases from V and 5 from J, leaving 34 bases between them. The chain's CDR3 is CALGELYRAALFSLTLKDKLIF. CDR3 nucleotides: TGTGCTCTTGGGGAACTCTACCGAGCGGCGTTGTTCTCCTTAACCCTGAAGGATAAACTCATCTTT.

Regarding this clone: The protein TCRdb gives is from a much larger clone and does not agree with this DNA's translation at residue 13, likely a read error; the protein shown here comes from the DNA. The J gene is TRDJ1, the V gene TRDV1; D possibly uses TRDD2 or TRDD3 (9 bases each). The V gene's germline CDR1 is TSWWSYY and CDR2 QGS. Deletions cut 3 bases from V and 1 base from J, with 24 bases between. The CDR3 has 19 amino acids. CDR3 nucleotide sequence: TGTGCTCTTGGGGACCCTTCCTACGCTGGGGGATTCTCCACCGATAAACTCATCTTT. Translation: CALGDPSYAGGFSTDKLIF.

This clone was counted a few times. TCRdb has a much larger clone's protein, which differs at residue 6 from the translation of this DNA, likely because of a read error; what is shown is the protein translated from the DNA. The chain couples TRDV2 to TRDJ1; 12 bases map to TRDD3. TCRdb leaves out the J gene; it was filled in here by matching the DNA to germline. V was pared by 0 bases and J by 1 base, with 11 bases of the junction left unmatched. The length of the CDR3 is 19 residues. CDR1 and CDR2 (germline): GEAIGNYY, EKD. The DNA of the CDR3 is TGTGCCTGTGACACCCCTCCCGTACTGGGGGATACTGCCACCGATAAACTCATCTTT. This encodes CACDTPPVLGDTATDKLIF.

This clone was observed a handful of times. The limits of the CDR3 on the DNA are not certain, so only TCRdb's listed CDR3 is given. The V and J genes are TRDV1 and TRDJ1; the table's D call, TRDD3, has no DNA check behind it. Germline V gene sequence: CDR1 TSWWSYY, CDR2 QGS. Ends included, the CDR3 has 24 residues. CDR3: CALGEFRPRYYWGMEDWYTDKLIF.

Concerning this clone: The protein TCRdb gives is from a much larger clone and does not agree with this DNA's translation at residue 9, likely a read error; the protein shown here comes from the DNA. V and J are TRDV2 and TRDJ1, with D tentatively TRDD3 (5 bases). Because TCRdb records no J gene, it was assigned here through a match of the DNA to germline. The CDR3 is made up of 20 amino acids. Germline CDR1 GEAIGNYY, CDR2 EKD. The V end lost 0 bases, the J end lost 2 bases, and 27 bases lay between the germline ends. CDR3 bases: TGTGCCTGTGACACCGAAGGGACGCCGTGGGACACGAGGGGGACCGATAAACTCATCTTT. Its translation is CACDTEGTPWDTRGTDKLIF.

This clone was detected a few times. A single base is all that separates this from a far larger clone, so a read error is likely. This sample also contains other DNA sequences that code for the same CDR3. The V gene is TRDV2; the J gene was not called; the table's TRDD3 call for D was not verified on the DNA. This CDR3 is 19 amino acids long. The germline V gene has CDR1 GEAIGNYY and CDR2 EKD. The CDR3 protein is CACDTVLLGDTLYSDKLIF. As DNA, the CDR3 is TGTGCCTGTGACACGGTACTACTGGGGGATACGCTGTACTCCGATAAGCTCATCTTT.

The table lists this clone with a few counts. This probably arose from a read error, given a far larger clone one base away. The V segment is TRDV2, and no J call was made; TRDD3 is the table's D call, not checked against the DNA. Germline loops: CDR1 GEAIGNYY, CDR2 EKD. CDR3 length equals 15 residues. The chain's CDR3 is CACDQLGADTDKLIF. The DNA of the CDR3 is TGTGCCTGTGACCAACTGGGGGCTGACACCGATAAGCTCATCTTT.

On this clone itself: The amino acid sequence in TCRdb belongs to a much larger clone and departs from this DNA's translation at residue 5, likely a sequencing read error; the sequence shown is translated from the DNA. The chain carries TRDV2 and TRDJ1; a possible D gene is TRDD3 (6 bases). TCRdb records no J gene; here it was assigned by comparing the DNA to germline. V lost 3 bases and J lost 3, with 31 bases in between. CDR1 and CDR2 from the germline V gene are GEAIGNYY and EKD. The CDR3 sequence is 20 residues long. Here the CDR3 reads CACDAPWAGDTTSIPDKLIF. The CDR3 nucleotides read TGTGCCTGTGACGCTCCCTGGGCTGGGGACACGACTAGCATCCCCGATAAACTCATCTTT.

The table lists this clone with a few counts. The protein TCRdb gives is from a much larger clone and does not agree with this DNA's translation at residue 17, likely a read error; the protein shown here comes from the DNA. No J gene was called, and the V gene is TRDV1; the DNA was not compared with TRDD3, the D call given in the table. The CDR3 is 18 residues long. The germline gives CDR1 TSWWSYY, CDR2 QGS. The CDR3 reads CALGVHRAQVEYTDKLTF. The CDR3 DNA sequence: TGTGCTCTTGGGGTCCATCGAGCCCAGGTCGAGTACACCGATAAACTCACCTTT.